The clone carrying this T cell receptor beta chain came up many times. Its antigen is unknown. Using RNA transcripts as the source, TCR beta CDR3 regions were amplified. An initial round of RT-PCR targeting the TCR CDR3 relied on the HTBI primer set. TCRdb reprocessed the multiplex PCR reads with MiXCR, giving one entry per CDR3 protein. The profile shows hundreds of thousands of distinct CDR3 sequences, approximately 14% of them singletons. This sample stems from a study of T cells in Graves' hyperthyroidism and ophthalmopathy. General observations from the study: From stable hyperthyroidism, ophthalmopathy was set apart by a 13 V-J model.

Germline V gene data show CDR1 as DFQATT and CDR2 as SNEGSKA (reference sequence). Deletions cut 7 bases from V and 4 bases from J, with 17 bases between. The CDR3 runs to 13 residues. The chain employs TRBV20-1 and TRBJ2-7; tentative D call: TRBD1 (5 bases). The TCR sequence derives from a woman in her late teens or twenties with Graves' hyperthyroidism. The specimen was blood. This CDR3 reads CSVRQKTDYEQYF. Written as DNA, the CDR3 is TGCAGTGTCCGACAGAAAACGGATTACGAGCAGTACTTC.